The 3 T cell receptor beta chains below come from one sample, sequenced in a study of cytotoxic CD8 clonotypes in ibrutinib-treated CLL. Assay: immunoSEQ multiplex PCR; the TCRdb copy retains only in-frame clones and omits some. The data hold about 310,000 clones, with more than 65% observed a single time. Sample: PBMCs, taken before ibrutinib treatment. The receptors originated from a human donor with chronic lymphocytic leukemia.

This chain joins TRBV13 and TRBJ2-7; no definite D call. Per the germline V gene, CDR1 is PRHDT and CDR2 is FYEKMQ (reference sequence). Trimming pared 0 bases from V and 1 base from J, leaving 4 bases between. This CDR3 spans 13 amino acids. CDR3: CASSLGASYEQYF. In DNA, the CDR3 is TGTGCCAGCAGCTTAGGAGCATCCTACGAGCAGTACTTC.

The chain couples TRBV4-2 to TRBJ1-2; D gene unclear. Trimming removed 5 bases at V and 0 bases at J, with 13 bases between. This CDR3 comprises 15 residues. CDR1 and CDR2 (germline): LGHNA, YNFKEQ. CDR3 in amino acids: CASSRIRASNYGYTF. CDR3 sequence (DNA): TGTGCCAGCAGCAGAATCCGGGCCTCTAACTATGGCTACACCTTC.

The chain uses TRBV30 and TRBJ1-2, with a possible D match to TRBD1 (5 bases). Germline V gives CDR1 GTSNPN, CDR2 SVGIG (reference sequence). This CDR3 comprises 13 residues. V was pared by 2 bases and J by 7 bases, with 14 bases between. CDR3 DNA: TGTGCCTGGAGTTCGGGGGTTACGTCTGGCTACACCTTC. Translating it yields CAWSSGVTSGYTF.